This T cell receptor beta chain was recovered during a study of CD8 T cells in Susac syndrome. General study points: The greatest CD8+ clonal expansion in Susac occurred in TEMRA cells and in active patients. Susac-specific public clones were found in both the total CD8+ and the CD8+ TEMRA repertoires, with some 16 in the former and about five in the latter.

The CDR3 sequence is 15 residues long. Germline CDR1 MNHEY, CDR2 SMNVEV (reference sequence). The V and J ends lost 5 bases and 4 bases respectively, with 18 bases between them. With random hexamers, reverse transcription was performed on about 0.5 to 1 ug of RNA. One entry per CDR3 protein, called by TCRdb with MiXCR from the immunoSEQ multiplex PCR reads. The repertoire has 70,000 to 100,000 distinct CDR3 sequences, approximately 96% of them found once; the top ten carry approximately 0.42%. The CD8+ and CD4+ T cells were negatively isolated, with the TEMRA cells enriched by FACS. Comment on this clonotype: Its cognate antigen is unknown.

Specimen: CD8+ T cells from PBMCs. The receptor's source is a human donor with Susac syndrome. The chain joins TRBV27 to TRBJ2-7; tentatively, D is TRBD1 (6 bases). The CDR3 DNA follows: TGTGCCAGCAGTCGTTCAGGGGTCCGGTGGTACGAGCAGTACTTC. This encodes CASSRSGVRWYEQYF.